This entry describes one T cell receptor beta chain. The data originate from a study of blood T cell repertoires in COVID-19. Study information: There were acute and convalescent COVID-19 samples, and they came from the United States, Italy and Spain. The analysed material was cDNA or gDNA that came from T cells, B-cell-depleted T cells, or PBMCs.

In the source study's methods: The assay estimated nucleated cells by amplifying reference gene primers. Generated by immunoSEQ multiplex PCR, the TCRdb table keeps only in-frame clones and is missing some. D and trimming were read from the DNA, whereas the V and J calls and clone size are those reported in that table. This table holds fewer than 200,000 clones, more than 80% found once. This CDR3 is 18 amino acids long. Germline-derived CDR1 and CDR2 are SGHAT and FQNNGV. Trimming at V came to 0 bases and at J to 4 bases, leaving 12 bases not matched to a gene. Sample: peripheral blood. The chain links TRBV11-2 to TRBJ2-5, with 9 bases that match TRBD2. The TCR sequence derives from a woman in her thirties or forties with COVID-19, enrolled during active disease. CDR3 in amino acids: CASSLDPPGSSGGETQYF. As DNA, the CDR3 is TGTGCCAGCAGCTTAGATCCCCCTGGGAGTAGCGGGGGAGAGACCCAGTACTTC.